This entry features one T cell receptor beta chain sequence. The data are from a study of blood T cell repertoires in COVID-19. Only in-frame clones appear in the TCRdb table, and some are missing; sequencing was by immunoSEQ multiplex PCR. The sample carries some 110,000 clones, about four fifths recorded once. Germline CDR1 SGHRS, CDR2 YFSETQ. This CDR3 has 17 residues. Trimming removed 1 base from V and 4 bases from J; junction bases left unmatched: 8. The sequence was obtained from a woman aged 70-85 years with acute or convalescent COVID-19. Sample: peripheral blood. The J gene is TRBJ1-1, the V gene TRBV5-1, with 12 bases that match TRBD1. The CDR3 DNA is TGCGCCAGCAGCTTGCGAGGTCCGGGACAGGGGGCCACTGAAGCTTTCTTT. Its translation is CASSLRGPGQGATEAFF.